What follows are 13 T cell receptor beta chains derived from one specimen sequenced in a study of early T cells in non-severe SARS-CoV-2 infection. TCRdb re-called the 5' RACE reads through MiXCR, storing one row per CDR3 protein. The repertoire holds 85,000 to 95,000 distinct CDR3 sequences, with 16% as singletons. The sample consisted of whole blood, taken at baseline. The receptors shown here come from an adult who was a healthcare worker with PCR-confirmed SARS-CoV-2 infection or an uninfected control (not recorded which).

The chain uses TRBV18 and TRBJ2-1; D unclear. CDR1 is KGHSH and CDR2 is LQKENI in the germline V gene. The V gene lost 3 bases and the J gene lost 10 bases, with 10 bases spanning the gap. This CDR3 is built from 12 residues. The CDR3 reads CASSPDSREQFF. DNA for the CDR3: TGTGCCAGCTCACCCGACTCCCGCGAGCAGTTCTTC.

The DNA of the CDR3 is TGTGCCAGCAGTTACTCGCCGGGACAGGCCGGGGAGCTGTTTTTT. Its protein product is CASSYSPGQAGELFF. The chain uses TRBV6-6 and TRBJ2-2, with 8 bases matching TRBD1. Germline CDR1 is MNHNY and CDR2 is SVGAGI (reference sequence). This CDR3 contains 15 residues. J was trimmed by 6 bases and V by 0 bases; bases with no gene match: 3.

The chain links TRBV6-2 or TRBV6-3 to TRBJ2-1; D is possibly TRBD2 (6 bases). Germline V lookup: CDR1 MNHEY, CDR2 SVGEGT. The CDR3 covers 14 residues. Trimming removed 5 bases at V and 5 bases at J, with 13 bases between. The CDR3 DNA follows: TGTGCCAGCAGTCGTAACGGACTACACAATGAGCAGTTCTTC. Translation: CASSRNGLHNEQFF.

This clonotype turned up a few times. An end of the junction does not agree with germline; a read error may underlie this. The rearrangement uses TRBV7-9 and TRBJ2-5; tentatively, D is TRBD2 (6 bases). Germline-derived CDR1 and CDR2 are SEHNR and FQNEAQ (reference sequence). This CDR3 contains 13 residues. The DNA for the CDR3 is TGTGCCAGCAGTTTAGCGGTCCAAGAGACCCAGTACTTC. Residues: CASSLAVQETQYF.

This clonotype occurred many times. This chain connects TRBV6-6 to TRBJ2-3; the match to TRBD1 covers 10 bases. This CDR3 comprises 16 residues. Germline-derived CDR1 and CDR2 are MNHNY and SVGAGI (reference sequence). Trimming at V came to 0 bases and at J to 1 base, leaving 1 base not matched to a gene. DNA for the CDR3: TGTGCCAGCAGTTACTCGGGGACAGGGGGCACAGATACGCAGTATTTT. Translated: CASSYSGTGGTDTQYF.

This clonotype came up a few times. The genes are TRBV5-4 and TRBJ2-1; D gene unclear. CDR1 is SGHNT, CDR2 YYREEE, per germline (reference sequence). Trimming pared 4 bases from V and 4 bases from J, leaving 6 bases between. The CDR3 sequence is 12 residues long. In DNA form, the CDR3 reads TGTGCCAGCAGCACCACGTACAATGAGCAGTTCTTC. Translation gives CASSTTYNEQFF.

The chain combines TRBV4-3 with TRBJ2-7; 10 nucleotides agree with TRBD2. Looked up from germline, CDR1 is LGHNA and CDR2 is YSLEER. The CDR3 sequence is 15 residues long. V lost 1 base and J lost 9; bases outside the gene matches: 9. The CDR3 loop is CASSQGSSGRAGQYF. The DNA of the CDR3 is TGCGCCAGCAGCCAAGGTTCCAGCGGGAGGGCCGGGCAGTACTTC.

This clonotype was recorded a few times. V gene TRBV20-1 combines with J gene TRBJ2-4, with no clear D. CDR3 length equals 16 residues. Per germline, CDR1 DFQATT and CDR2 SNEGSKA (reference sequence). Trimming stripped 6 bases from V and 0 bases from J, with 18 bases between. Here the CDR3 reads CSAALPSAGAKNIQYF. The CDR3 DNA sequence: TGCAGTGCAGCGCTTCCCTCCGCAGGAGCCAAAAACATTCAGTACTTC.

This clonotype has only a few counts. The chain joins TRBV10-3 to TRBJ2-1, with 9 nucleotides matching TRBD1. The CDR3 runs 12 residues. CDR1 is ENHRY and CDR2 is SYGVKD in the germline V gene. The ends lost 11 bases at V and 6 bases at J; junction bases unmatched: 5. As DNA, the CDR3 is TGTGCCGGGGGACAGGGTCGCAATGAGCAGTTCTTC. As protein: CAGGQGRNEQFF.

This clonotype has more than one count but fewer than ten. The J gene is TRBJ2-7, the V gene TRBV7-9; D possibly corresponds to TRBD1 (6 bases). Germline assignment: CDR1 SEHNR and CDR2 FQNEAQ (reference sequence). This CDR3 comprises 15 residues. V lost 6 bases and J lost 3, with 18 bases in between. CDR3 coding DNA: TGTGCCAGCAGGAAACAGGGCCCGGGCGGCTACGAGCAGTACTTC. It encodes CASRKQGPGGYEQYF.

The J gene is TRBJ2-2, the V gene TRBV20-1, with D tentatively TRBD1 (5 bases). The CDR3 covers 13 residues. The V gene lost 3 bases and the J gene lost 5 bases, with 10 bases spanning the gap. The germline V gene encodes CDR1 DFQATT and CDR2 SNEGSKA (reference sequence). CDR3 DNA: TGCAGTGCTAGGGGGCACAAGACCGGGGAGCTGTTTTTT. Amino acid sequence: CSARGHKTGELFF.

This clonotype turned up a few times. The chain employs TRBV20-1 and TRBJ1-1; no reliable D call. V was pared by 7 bases and J by 1 base, with 10 bases between. The germline gives CDR1 DFQATT, CDR2 SNEGSKA (reference sequence). The CDR3 loop spans 12 amino acids. CDR3 nucleotides: TGCAGTGTTGCGGTCTCGAACACTGAAGCTTTCTTT. As protein: CSVAVSNTEAFF.

The sample holds a few counts of this clonotype. The rearrangement links TRBV2 to TRBJ2-1; 11 nucleotides line up with TRBD1. The CDR3 runs 16 residues. Trimming cost V 8 bases and J 4 bases; bases outside gene matches: 10. Germline loops: CDR1 SNHLY, CDR2 FYNNEI. The CDR3 loop is CASHRRGQGGYNEQFF. For the CDR3, the DNA is TGTGCCAGCCACCGCCGGGGACAGGGGGGGTACAATGAGCAGTTCTTC. The whole variable domain, filled in from reference TRBV2 and TRBJ2-1, reads EPEVTQTPSHQVTQMGQEVILRCVPISNHLYFYWYRQILGQKVEFLVSFYNNEISEKSEIFDDQFSVERPDGSNFTLKIRSTKLEDSAMYFCASHRRGQGGYNEQFFGPGTRLTVL.